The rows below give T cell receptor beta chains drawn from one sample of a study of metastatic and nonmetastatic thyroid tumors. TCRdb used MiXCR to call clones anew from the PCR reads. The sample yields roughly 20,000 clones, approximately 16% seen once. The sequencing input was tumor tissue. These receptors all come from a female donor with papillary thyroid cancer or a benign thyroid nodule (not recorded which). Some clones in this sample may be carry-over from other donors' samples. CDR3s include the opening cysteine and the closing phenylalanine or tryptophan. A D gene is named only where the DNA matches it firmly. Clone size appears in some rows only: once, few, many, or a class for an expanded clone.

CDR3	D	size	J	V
CASSFDSSGANVLTF	-	many	TRBJ2-6	TRBV2
CASSQTVDQYF	-	-	TRBJ2-7	TRBV3-1
CASSPGGGRRGGQNIQYF	TRBD2	-	TRBJ2-4	TRBV4-1
CATSRDDEQYF	-	many	TRBJ2-7	TRBV15
CASSKLWAPRDYTF	-	few	TRBJ1-2	TRBV6-1
CASSKPPTSGREVGKETQYF	TRBD2	many	TRBJ2-5	TRBV6-4
CSAPSTGSGEQYF	TRBD1	many	TRBJ2-7	TRBV20-1
CASTANGEQYF	-	-	TRBJ2-7	TRBV19
CATSDLRRGSGDEQFF	-	many	TRBJ2-1	TRBV24-1
CAWSNRPSGELFF	-	many	TRBJ2-2	TRBV30
CASSPATSSGEETQYF	TRBD2	-	TRBJ2-5	TRBV7-9
CASSSSGTGGTEAFF	TRBD1	many	TRBJ1-1	TRBV5-1
CATSDSEPGNTIYF	-	few	TRBJ1-3	TRBV24-1
CAISPSGSPTDTQYF	TRBD2	many	TRBJ2-3	TRBV10-3
CSAREQAVLKSHTF	-	-	TRBJ1-2	TRBV20-1
CASRAGTGYDSPQHF	TRBD1	many	TRBJ1-5	TRBV5-6
CASSSLRDSGEKLFF	TRBD1	few	TRBJ1-4	TRBV12-3/TRBV12-4
CASSLPNAGLVGGREQYF	TRBD2	-	TRBJ2-7	TRBV28
CAWNRMPRAHGQYF	-	-	TRBJ2-7	TRBV30
CASRAFPTTNYGYTF	-	many	TRBJ1-2	TRBV28
CAWSVMKGYAFF	-	many	TRBJ1-1	TRBV30
CATSRDRDPGNTIYF	-	many	TRBJ1-3	TRBV15
CASRAPWQAGDSGNTIYF	-	many	TRBJ1-3	TRBV27
CASSRKSYEQYF	-	many	TRBJ2-7	TRBV11-2
CASSLIMSEAFF	-	many	TRBJ1-1	TRBV11-1
CAGSFRGGELFF	-	once	TRBJ2-2	TRBV9